This is a list of T cell receptor beta chains from one sample in a study of early T cells in non-severe SARS-CoV-2 infection. Via MiXCR, TCRdb re-called the 5' RACE reads, giving one row per CDR3 protein. Among tens of thousands of distinct CDR3 sequences, around 12% were seen once, and the ten largest hold around 2.8%. The sample was whole blood, taken at baseline. Receptors originate from an adult who was a healthcare worker with PCR-confirmed SARS-CoV-2 infection or an uninfected control (not recorded which). CDR3s include the opening cysteine and the closing phenylalanine or tryptophan. Each record gives: V gene, J gene, CDR3 protein.

>TRBV6-6|TRBJ2-1
CASSLGLQADEQFF
>TRBV28|TRBJ2-2
CASSSPATGELFF
>TRBV19|TRBJ1-1
CASSPSGPEAFF
>TRBV4-1|TRBJ2-1
CASSLMGGYGEQFF
>TRBV10-2|TRBJ1-5
CATGTGQGKQPQHF
>TRBV12-3/TRBV12-4|TRBJ2-1
CASSQGFEQFF
>TRBV4-1|TRBJ2-1
CASSQPGTSGGAANEQFF
>TRBV18|TRBJ2-2
CASSPPHSGTTTGELFF
>TRBV3-1|TRBJ1-1
CASSHRTEAFF
>TRBV7-9|TRBJ1-2
CASSLGQNGYTF
>TRBV19|TRBJ2-1
CASRSTGSNNEQFF
>TRBV6-5|TRBJ2-1
CASSYSTSGGAFEQFF
>TRBV5-1|TRBJ1-3
CASKIGPRSGNTIYF
>TRBV29-1|TRBJ2-3
CSTRTGGDTQYF